These 21 T cell receptor beta chains originate from one sample sequenced in a study of CD8+ T cells in alopecia areata. cDNA prepared by RNA extraction and subsequent reverse transcription served as the template for sequencing. The table came from immunoSEQ multiplex PCR; TCRdb's copy has only in-frame clones and leaves some out. Among over 85,000 clones listed, 41% were seen once. The material sequenced was CD4+ T cells sorted from blood. Receptors originate from a human donor with alopecia areata.

The chain recombines TRBV5-1 with TRBJ2-5; the match to TRBD2 covers 10 bases. Matching the DNA end better, TRBJ2-7 makes the J call doubtful. The CDR3 loop spans 15 amino acids. The germline CDR1 and CDR2 sequences are SGHRS and YFSETQ. The chain's CDR3 is CASSLDPSGSYEQYF. The CDR3, as DNA: TGCGCCAGCAGCTTGGATCCTAGCGGGAGTTACGAGCAGTACTTC.

This clone has just a few counts. The rearrangement joins TRBV29-1 to TRBJ2-1; 8 bases map to TRBD2. Trimming took 5 bases from V and 4 from J; bases not matched to a gene: 7. CDR3 length: 14 residues. Germline lookup yields CDR1 SQVTM and CDR2 ANQGSEA. This chain's CDR3 is CSVLKREQYNEQFF. DNA for the CDR3: TGCAGCGTTCTGAAGCGGGAGCAGTACAATGAGCAGTTCTTC.

V gene TRBV4-3 combines with J gene TRBJ1-1; D ambiguous. The germline gives CDR1 LGHNA, CDR2 YSLEER. CDR3 length: 14 residues. V lost 1 base, J lost 3 bases, and 9 bases lay in between. The CDR3 is CASSQVHSDTEAFF. The CDR3 DNA sequence: TGCGCCAGCAGCCAAGTTCACTCGGACACTGAAGCTTTCTTT.

The genes are TRBV5-1 and TRBJ2-1; TRBD1 or TRBD2 may be the D gene (5 bases each). V lost 4 bases and J 1 base, leaving 15 bases between the germline ends. The V gene's germline CDR1 is SGHRS and CDR2 YFSETQ. This CDR3 has 16 amino acids. In DNA, the CDR3 is TGCGCCAGCAGCCCGCCTTGGGGGAGTTCCTACAATGAGCAGTTCTTC. Its protein product is CASSPPWGSSYNEQFF.

The sample holds a few counts of this clone. The V and J genes are TRBV18 and TRBJ2-5; 7 nucleotides line up with TRBD1. The CDR3 consists of 14 residues. Losses at the gene ends were 4 bases for V and 1 base for J; bases not matched to a gene: 3. Germline V gene lookup returns CDR1 KGHSH and CDR2 LQKENI. CDR3 loop: CASSLQGLQETQYF. CDR3 sequence (DNA): TGTGCCAGCTCACTACAGGGGCTCCAAGAGACCCAGTACTTC.

V is TRBV23-1 and J is TRBJ2-1, with no clear D. TRBV23-1 is an ORF for which the function is uncertain. The CDR3 spans 17 residues. The V gene lost 7 bases and the J gene lost 4 bases, with 23 bases spanning the gap. Here the CDR3 DNA reads TGCGCCAGCACCAAAGTGGGCCAAGGTGGTCCATACAATGAGCAGTTCTTC. It yields the protein CASTKVGQGGPYNEQFF.

This clone was seen a single time. The chain recombines TRBV18 with TRBJ1-1, with a weak D call TRBD1 (5 bases). V lost 5 bases, J lost 1 base, and 14 bases lay in between. Germline CDR1 KGHSH, CDR2 LQKENI. This CDR3 is built from 15 residues. The CDR3 bases are TGTGCCAGCTCATCTCTTTTGGGGGAGAACACTGAAGCTTTCTTT. Amino acid sequence: CASSSLLGENTEAFF.

The chain carries TRBV9 and TRBJ2-1; tentatively, D is TRBD1 or TRBD2 (5 bases each). Germline CDR1 and CDR2: SGDLS and YYNGEE. This CDR3 has 15 amino acids. The V and J ends lost 0 bases and 5 bases respectively, with 12 bases between them. The CDR3 DNA sequence: TGTGCCAGCAGCGTAGGAGGGGTTGGGGACAATGAGCAGTTCTTC. This sequence encodes CASSVGGVGDNEQFF. Variable domain in full (rest from reference TRBV9 and TRBJ2-1): DSGVTQTPKHLITATGQRVTLRCSPRSGDLSVYWYQQSLDQGLQFLIQYYNGEERAKGNILERFSAQQFPDLHSELNLSSLELGDSALYFCASSVGGVGDNEQFFGPGTRLTVL.

The CDR3 DNA is TGTGCCACCCATACGGCCACTGAAGCTTTCTTT. Translation gives CATHTATEAFF. The chain employs TRBV28 and TRBJ1-1; D not resolved. The V end was cut by 10 bases, the J end by 4 bases, with 10 bases between. The germline V gene has CDR1 MDHEN and CDR2 SYDVKM. The CDR3 has 11 amino acids.

A few counts support this clone. This chain uses TRBV15 with TRBJ1-2; the D gene is possibly TRBD1 (5 bases). Trimming stripped 1 base from V and 0 bases from J, with 15 bases between. The CDR3 has 17 residues. The germline CDR1 and CDR2 sequences are LNHNV and YYDKDF (reference sequence). The CDR3 region has the DNA TGTGCCACCAGCAGAGCTGGCAGGGACCCAGCTAACTATGGCTACACCTTC. It translates to CATSRAGRDPANYGYTF.

This sequence joins TRBV5-1 and TRBJ1-1; D not resolved. From germline, CDR1 is SGHRS and CDR2 YFSETQ. V shed 0 bases and J shed 1 base, with 7 bases lying between them. The CDR3 loop spans 14 amino acids. The chain's CDR3 is CASSLARPNTEAFF. The CDR3 region has the DNA TGCGCCAGCAGCTTGGCTAGACCGAACACTGAAGCTTTCTTT.

In this sample, this clone turned up a few times. The gene calls are TRBV7-9 and TRBJ2-6; a possible D gene is TRBD2 (5 bases). The germline V gene encodes CDR1 SEHNR and CDR2 FQNEAQ (reference sequence). The V end lost 1 base, the J end lost 1 base, and 14 bases lay between the germline ends. The CDR3 runs to 18 residues. This CDR3 reads CASSLDRLARSGANVLTF. Here the CDR3 DNA reads TGTGCCAGCAGCTTAGATCGGCTAGCCAGGTCTGGGGCCAACGTCCTGACTTTC.

There are a few counts of this clone. V usage is TRBV18 and J usage is TRBJ2-5; no firm D call. Germline V gives CDR1 KGHSH, CDR2 LQKENI. Trimming removed 3 bases from V and 2 bases from J, with 7 bases in between. This CDR3 has 13 residues. This chain's CDR3 is CASSPARQETQYF. The CDR3, as DNA: TGTGCCAGCTCACCGGCGCGGCAAGAGACCCAGTACTTC.

This clone showed up just a few times. This sequence joins TRBV10-3 and TRBJ2-7; 10 nucleotides match TRBD1. Germline lookup yields CDR1 ENHRY and CDR2 SYGVKD. The CDR3 totals 14 residues. V dropped 6 bases and J dropped 5; count of bases not matched to a gene: 7. The CDR3 region is CAIRGQGSFHEQYF. The CDR3 bases are TGTGCCATCAGGGGACAGGGGTCTTTCCACGAGCAGTACTTC.

V usage is TRBV7-8 and J usage is TRBJ2-4; perhaps TRBD2 as D (6 bases). CDR3 length: 17 amino acids. V lost 0 bases and J lost 1, with 13 bases in between. CDR1 and CDR2 from the germline V gene are SGHVS and FQNEAQ. The CDR3 DNA is TGTGCCAGCAGCTTAGCATGGGGGGTATTGGCCAAAAACATTCAGTACTTC. Translating it yields CASSLAWGVLAKNIQYF.

This clone was observed a few times. The chain is built from TRBV28 and TRBJ2-1, with D tentatively TRBD2 (5 bases). With 5 bases removed from V and 0 bases from J, the gap between germline ends came to 14 bases. Germline-derived CDR1 and CDR2 are MDHEN and SYDVKM. The CDR3 length is 16 residues. The CDR3 DNA reads TGTGCCAGCAGTGCCTTAGCGTATAGCTCCTACAATGAGCAGTTCTTC. Protein product: CASSALAYSSYNEQFF. The entire variable domain, with the rest obtained from reference TRBV28 and TRBJ2-1, is as follows: DVKVTQSSRYLVKRTGEKVFLECVQDMDHENMFWYRQDPGLGLRLIYFSYDVKMKEKGDIPEGYSVSREKKERFSLILESASTNQTSMYLCASSALAYSSYNEQFFGPGTRLTVL.

A few counts support this clone. The chain uses TRBV29-1 and TRBJ2-2; D is perhaps TRBD1 (5 bases). V gave up 8 bases and J gave up 2 bases, with 18 bases separating them. The CDR3 runs 15 residues. Germline-derived CDR1 and CDR2 are SQVTM and ANQGSEA. The CDR3, as DNA: TGCAGCACCAGACGTTTAGACAGTAACACCGGGGAGCTGTTTTTT. Its translation: CSTRRLDSNTGELFF.

The CDR3 loop is CASKLAGNTDTQYF. The CDR3 region has the DNA TGTGCCAGCAAACTAGCGGGCAACACAGATACGCAGTATTTT. V usage is TRBV6-6 and J usage is TRBJ2-3, with TRBD2 matching 9 bases. V gave up 7 bases and J gave up 2 bases; unmatched junction bases: 4. CDR3 length: 14 residues. CDR1 is MNHNY and CDR2 is SVGAGI in the germline V gene (reference sequence).

The chain is built from TRBV5-1 and TRBJ1-1; TRBD1 matches 7 bases. The CDR3 is 15 amino acids. In germline, CDR1 is SGHRS, CDR2 YFSETQ. The V and J ends lost 4 bases and 0 bases, in that order; junction bases with no gene match: 6. The CDR3 is CASSGGQYMNTEAFF. The CDR3 DNA reads as TGCGCCAGCAGCGGGGGACAGTACATGAACACTGAAGCTTTCTTT.

The chain couples TRBV2 to TRBJ2-7; D possibly uses TRBD1 or TRBD2 (5 bases each). This CDR3 has 14 amino acids. Germline CDR1 SNHLY, CDR2 FYNNEI. V lost 4 bases and J lost 4, with 14 bases in between. CDR3 nucleotide sequence: TGTGCCAGCAGTGCCCAGGCAGGGAGATACGAGCAGTACTTC. Its protein is CASSAQAGRYEQYF.

This clone was seen a few times. The chain joins TRBV5-1 to TRBJ2-7; 8 nucleotides agree with TRBD1. The CDR3 is 14 residues long. Germline V gene lookup returns CDR1 SGHRS and CDR2 YFSETQ. The J segment lost 6 bases and the V segment lost 2 bases, leaving 7 bases of the junction unmatched. The CDR3 coding sequence is TGCGCCAGCAGCTTTCTGACAGGGGCGGTCGAGCAGTACTTC. It is translated as CASSFLTGAVEQYF.